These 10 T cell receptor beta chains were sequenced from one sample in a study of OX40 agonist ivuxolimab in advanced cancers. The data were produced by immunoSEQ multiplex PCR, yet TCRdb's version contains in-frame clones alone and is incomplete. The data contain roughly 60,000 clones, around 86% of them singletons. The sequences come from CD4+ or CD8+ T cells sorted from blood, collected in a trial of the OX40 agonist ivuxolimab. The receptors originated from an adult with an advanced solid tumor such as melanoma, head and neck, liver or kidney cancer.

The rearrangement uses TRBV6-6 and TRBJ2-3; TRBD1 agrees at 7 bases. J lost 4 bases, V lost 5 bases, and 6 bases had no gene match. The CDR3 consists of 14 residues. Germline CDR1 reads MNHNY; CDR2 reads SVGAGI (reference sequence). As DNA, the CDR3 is TGTGCCAGCAGTCAACATGACAGGGCAGATACGCAGTATTTT. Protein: CASSQHDRADTQYF.

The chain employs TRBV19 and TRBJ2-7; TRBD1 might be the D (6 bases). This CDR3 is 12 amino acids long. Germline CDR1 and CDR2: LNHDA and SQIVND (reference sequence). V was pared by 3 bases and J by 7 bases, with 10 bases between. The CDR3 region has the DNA TGTGCCAGTAGTATTCAGGGGTCGGAGCAGTACTTC. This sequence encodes CASSIQGSEQYF.

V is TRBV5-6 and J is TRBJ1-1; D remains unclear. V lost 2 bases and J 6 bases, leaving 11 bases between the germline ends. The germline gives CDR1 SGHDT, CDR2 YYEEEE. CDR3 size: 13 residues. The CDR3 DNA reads TGTGCCAGCAGCTTTGGCAGGAGTGCTGAAGCTTTCTTT. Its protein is CASSFGRSAEAFF.

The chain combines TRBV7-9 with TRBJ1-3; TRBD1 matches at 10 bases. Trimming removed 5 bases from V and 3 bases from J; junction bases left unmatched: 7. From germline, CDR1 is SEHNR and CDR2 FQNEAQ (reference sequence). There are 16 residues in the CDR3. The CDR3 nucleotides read TGTGCCAGCAGCCCCGGGACAGGGGTTCTTGGAAACACCATATATTTT. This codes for CASSPGTGVLGNTIYF.

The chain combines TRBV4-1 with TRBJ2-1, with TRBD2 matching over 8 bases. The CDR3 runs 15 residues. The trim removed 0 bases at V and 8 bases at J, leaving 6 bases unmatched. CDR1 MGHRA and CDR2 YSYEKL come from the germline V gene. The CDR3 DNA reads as TGCGCCAGCAGCCAAGATCTGGCGGGGGGATATGAGCAGTTCTTC. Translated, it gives CASSQDLAGGYEQFF.

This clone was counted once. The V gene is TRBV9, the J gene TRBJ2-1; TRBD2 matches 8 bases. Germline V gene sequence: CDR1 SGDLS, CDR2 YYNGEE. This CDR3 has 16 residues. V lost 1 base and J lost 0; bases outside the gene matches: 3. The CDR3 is CASSVYSGTSYNEQFF. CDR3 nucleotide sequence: TGTGCCAGCAGCGTATATAGCGGGACCTCCTACAATGAGCAGTTCTTC.

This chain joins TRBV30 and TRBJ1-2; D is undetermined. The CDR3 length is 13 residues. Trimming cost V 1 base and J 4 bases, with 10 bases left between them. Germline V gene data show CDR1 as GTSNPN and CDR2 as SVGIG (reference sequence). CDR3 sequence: CAWSGRNPYGYTF. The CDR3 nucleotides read TGTGCCTGGAGTGGGAGGAATCCCTATGGCTACACCTTC.

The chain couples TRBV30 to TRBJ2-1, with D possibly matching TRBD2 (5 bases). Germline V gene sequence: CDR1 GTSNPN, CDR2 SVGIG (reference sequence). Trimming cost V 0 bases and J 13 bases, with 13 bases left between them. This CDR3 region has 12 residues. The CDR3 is CAWSVGSPGQFF. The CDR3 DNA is TGTGCCTGGAGTGTAGGGAGCCCAGGACAGTTCTTC.

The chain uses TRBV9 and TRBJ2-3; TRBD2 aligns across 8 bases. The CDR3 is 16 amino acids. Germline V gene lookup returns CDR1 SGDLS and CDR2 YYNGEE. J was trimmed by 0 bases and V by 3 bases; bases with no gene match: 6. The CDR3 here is CASSDRLASSTDTQYF. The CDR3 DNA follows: TGTGCCAGCAGCGACCGACTAGCGTCTAGCACAGATACGCAGTATTTT.

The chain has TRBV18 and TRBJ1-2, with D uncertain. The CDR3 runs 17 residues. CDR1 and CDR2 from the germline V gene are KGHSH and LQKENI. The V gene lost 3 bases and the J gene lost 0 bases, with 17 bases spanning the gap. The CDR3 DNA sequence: TGTGCCAGCTCACCCCCCGGACTGCAAAGGTCTAACTATGGCTACACCTTC. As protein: CASSPPGLQRSNYGYTF.